The clone carrying this T cell receptor beta chain was observed a few times. What it recognizes is unknown. The germline V gene encodes CDR1 SGHTA and CDR2 FQGNSA. This CDR3 is 17 amino acids long. With V trimmed by 1 base and J by 0 bases, 7 bases remained unmatched. The data are from a study of cytomegalovirus exposure and HLA in healthy donors. Notes on the study in general: Sequencing likely produced, as an artifact, a cluster of highly shared sequence variants.

Use of 60 Vbeta and 13 Jbeta primers characterized the PCR. Clones were read by immunoSEQ multiplex PCR, and TCRdb kept only the in-frame ones, dropping some. The sample comprises more than 90,000 clones, roughly four fifths of which are singletons, and about 10% rests with the top ten. The chain joins TRBV7-2 to TRBJ2-7; 9 nucleotides match TRBD2. The TCR was taken from a man between 45 and 60 years old in good health and CMV-seronegative. The source material was PBMCs. The CDR3 DNA follows: TGTGCCAGCAGCTTAGTGCGACTAGCGGCAAGCTCCTACGAGCAGTACTTC. This sequence encodes CASSLVRLAASSYEQYF.